The 13 T cell receptor beta chains in this list originate from one sample, sequenced in a study of post-analysis software for immune sequencing data. Prepared libraries of TCR beta cDNA carried unique molecular identifiers. TCRdb re-analysed the PCR reads in MiXCR, keeping a single row per CDR3 protein. The sample lists 650,000 to 850,000 distinct CDR3 sequences, roughly 58% occurring once. The antigens for these receptors are not known. General study results and limits: Patients had higher frequencies than controls of four to six TRBV segments, including TRBV5-6, TRBV5-1 and TRBV20-1.

Sample: blood. These receptors all stem from a girl between 10 and 17 years old with multiple sclerosis.

This clonotype was detected a few times. The chain recombines TRBV5-5 with TRBJ2-7; TRBD2 aligns across 13 bases. The end of the DNA aligns better with TRBJ2-5, so the J call may be wrong. The length of the CDR3 is 16 residues. The V gene's germline CDR1 is SGHKS and CDR2 YYEKEE (reference sequence). CDR3 region: CASSFGLAGAEQTQYF. The CDR3 coding sequence is TGTGCCAGCAGCTTCGGACTAGCGGGAGCCGAACAGACCCAGTACTTC.

The chain couples TRBV29-1 to TRBJ1-2; D is possibly TRBD1 (6 bases). Germline V gene sequence: CDR1 SQVTM, CDR2 ANQGSEA. The CDR3 sequence is 15 residues long. Trimming took 7 bases from V and 4 from J, leaving 22 bases between them. The CDR3 is CSASEGGRFSYGYTF. CDR3 sequence (DNA): TGCAGCGCCTCGGAGGGGGGCCGATTTAGCTATGGCTACACCTTC.

A few counts support this clonotype. V is TRBV5-1 and J is TRBJ2-4; D is ambiguous. Germline assignment: CDR1 SGHRS and CDR2 YFSETQ. The V and J ends lost 0 bases and 3 bases respectively, with 4 bases between them. The CDR3 is 13 residues long. Here the CDR3 reads CASSLVGKNIQYF. The DNA of the CDR3 is TGCGCCAGCAGCTTGGTCGGCAAAAACATTCAGTACTTC. Variable domain in full (rest from reference TRBV5-1 and TRBJ2-4): KAGVTQTPRYLIKTRGQQVTLSCSPISGHRSVSWYQQTPGQGLQFLFEYFSETQRNKGNFPGRFSGRQFSNSRSEMNVSTLELGDSALYLCASSLVGKNIQYFGAGTRLSVL.

The chain combines TRBV29-1 with TRBJ2-5, with 7 positions matching TRBD1. Germline CDR1 reads SQVTM; CDR2 reads ANQGSEA. This CDR3 region has 13 residues. V lost 7 bases, J lost 11 bases, and 16 bases stayed unmatched. The CDR3 reads CSARQGTAGEQYF. The CDR3 DNA follows: TGCAGCGCCAGACAGGGAACCGCTGGGGAGCAGTACTTC.

The J gene is TRBJ1-2, the V gene TRBV7-8; D ambiguous. V lost 1 base, J lost 2 bases, and 11 bases lay in between. This CDR3 is 15 amino acids long. Germline V gene lookup returns CDR1 SGHVS and CDR2 FQNEAQ. In DNA form, the CDR3 reads TGTGCCAGCAGCTTAGTTCTGGGTTCCAACTATGGCTACACCTTC. This encodes CASSLVLGSNYGYTF.

This chain links TRBV27 with TRBJ1-1; D might be TRBD1 (5 bases). Between the trimmed V and J ends, which lost 3 bases and 3 bases, there was a span of 14 bases. CDR3 length: 15 amino acids. Germline V gives CDR1 MNHEY, CDR2 SMNVEV (reference sequence). In nucleotides, the CDR3 is TGTGCCAGCAGTTTTCGACCCGGGGGAGACACTGAAGCTTTCTTT. It specifies CASSFRPGGDTEAFF.

This chain joins TRBV2 and TRBJ1-5; 7 bases are shared with TRBD1. The CDR3 is 15 amino acids. Per germline, CDR1 SNHLY and CDR2 FYNNEI. V lost 6 bases, J lost 1 base, and 6 bases stayed unmatched. The CDR3: CASRVTGESNQPQHF. CDR3 coding DNA: TGTGCCAGCAGGGTTACAGGGGAAAGCAATCAGCCCCAGCATTTT. Full variable domain (missing parts from reference TRBV2 and TRBJ1-5): EPEVTQTPSHQVTQMGQEVILRCVPISNHLYFYWYRQILGQKVEFLVSFYNNEISEKSEIFDDQFSVERPDGSNFTLKIRSTKLEDSAMYFCASRVTGESNQPQHFGDGTRLSIL.

This clonotype has a handful of counts. The chain is built from TRBV6-5 and TRBJ1-2, with a weak D call TRBD1 (5 bases). V lost 5 bases, J lost 0 bases, and 13 bases lay in between. Germline CDR1 reads MNHEY; CDR2 reads SVGAGI. The CDR3 runs to 15 residues. DNA of the CDR3: TGTGCCAGCAGTATGACAGTTCTTGCTAACTATGGCTACACCTTC. Its protein product is CASSMTVLANYGYTF.

This clonotype was found once. The chain combines TRBV6-1 with TRBJ2-4; 10 nucleotides line up with TRBD1. Per the germline V gene, CDR1 is MNHNS and CDR2 is SASEGT. This CDR3 has 13 residues. V shed 8 bases and J 7 bases; nucleotides not matched to a gene: 5. CDR3 in DNA: TGTGCCAGCGGAGACAGGGGGCAGAACATTCAGTACTTC. It codes for CASGDRGQNIQYF.

This chain links TRBV10-3 with TRBJ1-1; D not certain. The V end lost 6 bases, the J end lost 3 bases, and 14 bases lay between the germline ends. CDR1 ENHRY and CDR2 SYGVKD come from the germline V gene. The CDR3 is made up of 14 amino acids. The CDR3, as DNA: TGTGCCATCAGGATAGGACTATGGGACACTGAAGCTTTCTTT. Its protein is CAIRIGLWDTEAFF.

This rearrangement joins TRBV29-1 to TRBJ2-7, with unresolved D. The germline V and J ends were trimmed by 2 bases and 0 bases, with 5 bases remaining between them. This CDR3 region has 12 residues. The V gene's germline CDR1 is SQVTM and CDR2 ANQGSEA. The CDR3 coding sequence is TGCAGCGTTGAATCTGCCTCCTACGAGCAGTACTTC. Translated, it gives CSVESASYEQYF.

This sequence joins TRBV4-1 and TRBJ2-3, with 9 bases aligning to TRBD2. The V segment lost 0 bases and the J segment 4 bases; nucleotides outside the gene matches: 5. The CDR3 sequence is 16 residues long. CDR1 and CDR2 from the germline V gene are MGHRA and YSYEKL. In nucleotides, the CDR3 is TGCGCCAGCAGCCAAGACGCAACTAGCGGGCCAGATACGCAGTATTTT. It encodes CASSQDATSGPDTQYF.

The chain carries TRBV15 and TRBJ2-3; D gene ambiguous. Trimming took 0 bases from V and 11 from J, leaving 9 bases between them. Germline V gene lookup returns CDR1 LNHNV and CDR2 YYDKDF (reference sequence). The CDR3 runs 12 residues. CDR3 region: CATSRDHVQQYF. The DNA for the CDR3 is TGTGCCACCAGCAGAGATCACGTCCAGCAGTATTTT.